Here is one TCR beta chain with its context. Indicated time point: peripheral blood 6 weeks after treatment start. This specimen comes from a study of PD-L1 blockade in urothelial cancer. The wider study: Patients' atezolizumab regimen, 1,200 mg intravenously every 3 weeks, began around 2014.

Germline CDR1 and CDR2: SGDLS and YYNGEE. V lost 0 bases to trimming and J lost 7 bases, with 8 bases between them. CDR3 size: 14 residues. Sequencing was performed with immunoSEQ multiplex PCR; in TCRdb, only in-frame clones are kept and a portion is missing. The repertoire has roughly 110,000 clones, 75% to 95% of them found once; the top ten carry 3% to 4%. Source: PBMCs, taken around atezolizumab (anti-PD-L1) treatment. The rearrangement joins TRBV9 to TRBJ1-6, with D unresolved. The receptor comes from a man aged 55-75 years with urothelial cancer. The CDR3: CASSVDVSNSPLHF. The CDR3 DNA is TGTGCCAGCAGCGTAGATGTCTCCAATTCACCCCTCCACTTT.